This passage covers 12 T cell receptor beta chains from one sample sequenced in a study of metastatic and nonmetastatic thyroid tumors. TCRdb reprocessed the PCR reads via MiXCR. The table includes approximately 82,000 clones, under 15% detected once. No patient had received any treatment before thyroid surgery. The sequencing input was tumor tissue. These TCRs come from a female donor with papillary thyroid cancer or a benign thyroid nodule (not recorded which). Some clones in this sample may be carry-over from other donors' samples.

Ten or more counts support this clone. The chain links TRBV6-1 to TRBJ1-6; a weak D match, TRBD1 (5 bases). CDR1 and CDR2 from the germline V gene are MNHNS and SASEGT. Trimming left V 6 bases short and J 0 bases short, with 12 bases between. The CDR3 has 16 amino acids. The CDR3 DNA is TGTGCCAGCAGCAGGGACGGGGGCTCCTATAATTCACCCCTCCACTTT. Translation gives CASSRDGGSYNSPLHF.

This clone was counted many times. The genes are TRBV20-1 and TRBJ2-1, with TRBD2 identical over 9 bases. Germline-derived CDR1 and CDR2 are DFQATT and SNEGSKA (reference sequence). This CDR3 region has 17 residues. Trimming at V came to 3 bases and at J to 0 bases, leaving 9 bases not matched to a gene. The CDR3 region is CSASGLAGLSSYNEQFF. CDR3 in DNA: TGCAGTGCTAGTGGTCTAGCGGGACTTAGCTCCTACAATGAGCAGTTCTTC.

This clone was picked up a small number of times. It may be a read error: a sequence one base away is much more abundant. The same CDR3 can be traced to other DNA sequences in this sample. V gene TRBV20-1 combines with J gene TRBJ1-5, with D hard to call. Germline V gene sequence: CDR1 DFQATT, CDR2 SNEGSKA (reference sequence). Trimming pared 1 base from V and 5 bases from J, leaving 9 bases between. The CDR3 has 13 amino acids. In DNA form, the CDR3 reads TGCAGTGCTAGAGCAGGTAGGGATCAGCCCCAGCATTTT. Translated, it gives CSARAGRDQPQHF.

In the case of this clone: A much larger clone is a single base away; this may be a read error. The rearrangement joins TRBV6-5 to TRBJ2-7; unclear D gene. Trimming pared 0 bases from V and 2 bases from J, leaving 14 bases between. This CDR3 region has 16 residues. Germline V gene lookup returns CDR1 MNHEY and CDR2 SVGAGI. CDR3 coding DNA: TGTGCCAGCAGTTACTCGAGGTCCCAGGCAGCCTACGAGCAGTACTTC. Its protein is CASSYSRSQAAYEQYF.

Of note for this clone: This may arise from a read error, as a much more abundant clone is one base away. The rearrangement joins TRBV6-5 to TRBJ2-5; D is unclear. The CDR3 sequence is 11 residues long. Trimming cost V 2 bases and J 10 bases, with 8 bases left between them. Germline V lookup: CDR1 MNHEY, CDR2 SVGAGI. The CDR3 is CASSYGTLQYF. CDR3 in DNA: TGTGCCAGCAGTTACGGTACCCTCCAGTACTTC.

This clone was seen many times. A much more abundant neighbour one base away suggests this may be a read error. The sample contains more than one DNA sequence encoding this CDR3. The chain combines TRBV3-1 with TRBJ2-7; D uncertain. The CDR3 is 14 residues long. CDR1 and CDR2 (germline): LGHDT, YNNKEL (reference sequence). Trimming stripped 1 base from V and 0 bases from J, with 7 bases between. The CDR3 reads CASSQGLNSYEQYF. The CDR3 DNA sequence: TGTGCCAGCAGCCAAGGACTGAACTCCTACGAGCAGTACTTC.

About this clone itself: A read error may explain this, as a much larger clone is one base away. The gene calls are TRBV14 and TRBJ2-7; no clear D. V was cut by 1 base and J by 10 bases, with 17 bases left in between. The CDR3 loop spans 14 amino acids. CDR1 SGHDN and CDR2 FVKESK come from the germline V gene. The DNA for the CDR3 is TGTGCCAGCAGCCAAGCCCTACCCGGCGGCGATCAGTACTTC. Its translation: CASSQALPGGDQYF.

This clone appeared many times. J is TRBJ2-3 and V is TRBV6-2 or TRBV6-3; no reliable D call. Germline V lookup: CDR1 MNHEY, CDR2 SVGEGT. CDR3 size: 12 residues. Trimming stripped 5 bases from V and 2 bases from J, with 5 bases between. CDR3 amino acids: CASSPTTDTQYF. As DNA, the CDR3 is TGTGCCAGCAGTCCGACCACAGATACGCAGTATTTT.

This clone was recorded once. This may be a read error: a much more frequent sequence differs by one nucleotide. Other DNA sequences in the sample encode the same CDR3. V is TRBV18 and J is TRBJ2-2, with a tentative D call TRBD2 (5 bases). Germline lookup yields CDR1 KGHSH and CDR2 LQKENI. This CDR3 contains 15 residues. Here the CDR3 DNA reads TGTGCCAGCTCACCAAGGTTGGAAAACACCGGGGAGCTGTTTTTC. Its protein is CASSPRLENTGELFF.

This clone has ten or more counts. The same CDR3 arises from other DNA sequences in this sample as well. The chain has TRBV5-1 and TRBJ2-3; TRBD2 matches 7 bases. V was clipped by 6 bases and J by 6 bases; unmatched bases: 19. CDR1 SGHRS and CDR2 YFSETQ come from the germline V gene. CDR3 length: 17 residues. The DNA of the CDR3 is TGCGCCAGCAACCGAGGCGCGGGAGTAGGCCTACGGGATACGCAGTATTTT. Translated: CASNRGAGVGLRDTQYF.

This clone was seen a few times. With a much larger clone just one base away, this may be a read error. The V and J genes are TRBV24-1 and TRBJ2-3; 8 bases are shared with TRBD1. V was clipped by 3 bases and J by 8 bases; unmatched bases: 12. The CDR3 totals 16 residues. Germline loops: CDR1 KGHDR, CDR2 SFDVKD. In nucleotides, the CDR3 is TGTGCCACCAGTGATAGATCGACAGGGGAGTGCGGTACGCAGTATTTT. Its translation: CATSDRSTGECGTQYF.

This clone was recorded many times. This rearrangement joins TRBV24-1 to TRBJ2-1; D may be TRBD1 (6 bases). Trimming left V 3 bases short and J 0 bases short, with 23 bases between. Germline V gives CDR1 KGHDR, CDR2 SFDVKD. This CDR3 is built from 20 residues. The CDR3 coding sequence is TGTGCCACCAGTGATAAATCGGACAGATACCCTGGTGTCTCCTACAATGAGCAGTTCTTC. It translates to CATSDKSDRYPGVSYNEQFF.